A single sample gave rise to the 4 T cell receptor beta chains below, sequenced in a study of cytomegalovirus exposure and HLA in healthy donors. Sequencing used immunoSEQ multiplex PCR; TCRdb keeps in-frame clones, though not all of them. Among under 300,000 clones listed, approximately 86% were seen once. The source material was PBMCs. These receptors all stem from a woman aged 18 to 35 in good health and CMV-seronegative.

This chain uses TRBV28 with TRBJ2-7, with D tentatively TRBD1 (5 bases). This CDR3 has 18 amino acids. Germline values: CDR1 MDHEN, CDR2 SYDVKM. Trimming left V 2 bases short and J 4 bases short, with 24 bases between. CDR3 in amino acids: CASSLGVWSSRAWYEQYF. In DNA, the CDR3 is TGTGCCAGCAGTTTAGGGGTTTGGTCATCCAGGGCATGGTACGAGCAGTACTTC.

V gene TRBV27 combines with J gene TRBJ2-1, with D tentatively TRBD2 (5 bases). Trimming removed 3 bases from V and 0 bases from J, with 12 bases in between. The CDR3 is 16 residues long. Per the germline V gene, CDR1 is MNHEY and CDR2 is SMNVEV (reference sequence). CDR3 amino acids: CASSFSVSSSYNEQFF. The DNA of the CDR3 is TGTGCCAGCAGTTTTAGCGTCTCGAGCTCCTACAATGAGCAGTTCTTC.

The chain employs TRBV6-5 and TRBJ2-5, with no clear D. The CDR3 sequence is 13 residues long. Germline lookup yields CDR1 MNHEY and CDR2 SVGAGI. The germline V and J ends were trimmed by 2 bases and 5 bases, with 9 bases remaining between them. DNA for the CDR3: TGTGCCAGCAGTTACCGCCCCGGGGAGACCCAGTACTTC. Translating it yields CASSYRPGETQYF.

This clone has just one count. The J gene is TRBJ2-4, the V gene TRBV4-1; D is possibly TRBD2 (5 bases). The CDR3 totals 19 residues. The germline V and J ends were trimmed by 3 bases and 0 bases, with 21 bases remaining between them. CDR1 is MGHRA, CDR2 YSYEKL, per germline. The CDR3 is CASSQGEGKAPLAKNIQYF. In DNA, the CDR3 is TGCGCCAGCAGCCAGGGCGAGGGCAAGGCGCCTCTAGCCAAAAACATTCAGTACTTC.